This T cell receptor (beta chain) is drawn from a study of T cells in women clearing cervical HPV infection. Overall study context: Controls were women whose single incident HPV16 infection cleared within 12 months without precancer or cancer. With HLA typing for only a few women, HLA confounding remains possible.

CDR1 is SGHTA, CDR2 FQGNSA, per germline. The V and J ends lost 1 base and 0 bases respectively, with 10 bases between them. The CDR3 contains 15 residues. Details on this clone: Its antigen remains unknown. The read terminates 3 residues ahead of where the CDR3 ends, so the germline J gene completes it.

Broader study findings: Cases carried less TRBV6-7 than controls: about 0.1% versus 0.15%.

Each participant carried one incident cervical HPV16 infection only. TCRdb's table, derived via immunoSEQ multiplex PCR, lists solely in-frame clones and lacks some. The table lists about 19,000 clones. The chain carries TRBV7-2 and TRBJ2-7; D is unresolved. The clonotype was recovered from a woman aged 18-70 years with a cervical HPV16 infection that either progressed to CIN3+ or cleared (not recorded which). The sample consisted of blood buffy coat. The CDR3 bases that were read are TGTGCCAGCAGCTTAGTTCCAGGTAGCTCCTACGAG. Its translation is CASSLVPGSSYE. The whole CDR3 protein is CASSLVPGSSYEQYF.